Following are 23 T cell receptor beta chains from one sample sequenced in a study of CD8 T cell repertoires and HIV-1 epitope variants. TCRdb keeps only in-frame clones here, not all; method: immunoSEQ multiplex PCR. The profile shows 5,500 or so clones, approximately 65% of them singletons. The antigens of these receptors remain unknown. Sequences were obtained from cultured CD8+ T cells derived from PBMCs. The receptors were gathered from a male donor with HIV.

In DNA form, the CDR3 reads TGTGCCAGCCGGCAGACGGAGACGGCCTACGAGCAGTACTTC. Its translation: CASRQTETAYEQYF. The J gene is TRBJ2-7, the V gene TRBV6-5; D gene unclear. The V gene's germline CDR1 is MNHEY and CDR2 SVGAGI. The CDR3 is 14 residues long. Trimming removed 8 bases at V and 2 bases at J, with 16 bases between.

This clone was counted a few times. The chain employs TRBV13 and TRBJ2-2; D is ambiguous. CDR3 length: 13 amino acids. V lost 1 base, J lost 8 bases, and 8 bases lay in between. CDR1 PRHDT and CDR2 FYEKMQ come from the germline V gene (reference sequence). DNA of the CDR3: TGTGCCAGCAGCTTAGCCACAAGGGGGGAGCTGTTTTTT. Amino acids: CASSLATRGELFF.

The chain uses TRBV28 and TRBJ1-5; no clear D. CDR3 size: 15 residues. Trimming removed 6 bases at V and 4 bases at J, with 16 bases between. Germline V CDR1 and CDR2: MDHEN, SYDVKM. In nucleotides, the CDR3 is TGTGCCAGCAGCCCCGTCGGGGAGACAAATCAGCCCCAGCATTTT. Translating it yields CASSPVGETNQPQHF.

This clone occurred once. The chain employs TRBV6-5 and TRBJ2-2; a possible D gene is TRBD2 (5 bases). The V gene lost 6 bases and the J gene lost 2 bases, with 10 bases spanning the gap. CDR1 MNHEY and CDR2 SVGAGI come from the germline V gene. CDR3 length equals 14 residues. CDR3 protein: CASRLGANTGELFF. In nucleotides, the CDR3 is TGTGCCAGCAGACTGGGAGCAAACACCGGGGAGCTGTTTTTT.

The CDR3 DNA sequence: TGTGCCAGCAGCCTGCAGGACAGCTTTAATGAAAAACTGTTTTTT. Protein: CASSLQDSFNEKLFF. This rearrangement joins TRBV11-2 to TRBJ1-4; D possibly corresponds to TRBD1 (6 bases). The CDR3 is made up of 15 amino acids. The ends were cut back, 5 bases at V and 4 bases at J, with 14 bases in the middle. CDR1 and CDR2 (germline): SGHAT, FQNNGV. Drawing the rest from reference TRBV11-2 and TRBJ1-4, the complete variable domain is EAGVAQSPRYKIIEKRQSVAFWCNPISGHATLYWYQQILGQGPKLLIQFQNNGVVDDSQLPKDRFSAERLKGVDSTLKIQPAKLEDSAVYLCASSLQDSFNEKLFFGSGTQLSVL.

V is TRBV28 and J is TRBJ2-1; 8 nucleotides align to TRBD2. Germline lookup yields CDR1 MDHEN and CDR2 SYDVKM. V gave up 8 bases and J gave up 6 bases; unmatched junction bases: 12. CDR3 size: 15 residues. The CDR3 loop reads CASRLRAGVSNEQFF. Written as DNA, the CDR3 is TGTGCCAGCCGCCTTAGAGCGGGAGTTTCCAATGAGCAGTTCTTC.

The chain joins TRBV5-6 to TRBJ1-1, with D uncertain. Germline CDR1 is SGHDT and CDR2 is YYEEEE. Trimming removed 4 bases at V and 3 bases at J, with 7 bases between. This CDR3 is built from 12 residues. The CDR3 DNA reads TGTGCCAGCAGCCGCGGTCACACTGAAGCTTTCTTT. Translated, it gives CASSRGHTEAFF.

This clone was recorded a few times. This chain links TRBV19 with TRBJ2-7; no clear D. V was clipped by 6 bases and J by 2 bases, with 11 bases between them. Germline V gives CDR1 LNHDA, CDR2 SQIVND (reference sequence). This CDR3 is built from 13 residues. The CDR3 loop reads CASRDPGAYEQYF. CDR3 DNA: TGTGCCAGTAGGGACCCTGGCGCCTACGAGCAGTACTTC.

V gene TRBV6-6 combines with J gene TRBJ1-2; 7 bases are shared with TRBD1. This CDR3 comprises 14 residues. Germline loops: CDR1 MNHNY, CDR2 SVGAGI (reference sequence). Trimming at V came to 6 bases and at J to 6 bases, leaving 10 bases not matched to a gene. CDR3 in amino acids: CASSPQGGADGYTF. CDR3 nucleotides: TGTGCCAGCAGCCCTCAAGGGGGCGCGGATGGCTACACCTTC.

The V call is TRBV4-1, the J call TRBJ1-2, with D perhaps TRBD1 (5 bases). Germline values: CDR1 MGHRA, CDR2 YSYEKL. The CDR3 contains 17 residues. V was trimmed by 0 bases and J by 5 bases, leaving 19 bases between them. CDR3 region: CASSQDPSGNRRYGYTF. The CDR3 DNA reads TGCGCCAGCAGCCAAGACCCCTCGGGTAACAGGCGGTATGGCTACACCTTC.

J is TRBJ1-1 and V is TRBV9; perhaps TRBD1 as D (6 bases). V lost 7 bases, J lost 5 bases, and 9 bases lay in between. The V gene's germline CDR1 is SGDLS and CDR2 YYNGEE. This CDR3 region has 11 residues. The CDR3 coding sequence is TGTGCCAGCCGGAGGGGGACTGAAGCTTTCTTT. Protein sequence: CASRRGTEAFF.

V and J are TRBV6-6 and TRBJ2-7; TRBD2 might be the D (6 bases). This CDR3 is 14 amino acids long. V was shortened by 4 bases and J by 3 bases, with 13 bases between the two germline ends. Looked up from germline, CDR1 is MNHNY and CDR2 is SVGAGI (reference sequence). The CDR3 nucleotides are TGTGCCAGCAGTTCCCCGGGGGTCGGCTACGAGCAGTACTTC. Protein sequence: CASSSPGVGYEQYF.

This clone was counted between two and nine times. This chain uses TRBV7-4 with TRBJ2-7, with D perhaps matching TRBD2 (6 bases). The CDR3 length is 12 residues. CDR1 is SGHVT, CDR2 SQSDAQ, per germline. Between the trimmed V and J ends, which lost 2 bases and 6 bases, there was a span of 8 bases. The CDR3 bases are TGTGCCAGCAGCTTACGAGCGGGCGAGCAGTACTTC. It translates to CASSLRAGEQYF.

This chain joins TRBV21-1 and TRBJ1-1. TRBV21-1 is a pseudogene segment. The CDR3 loop spans 11 amino acids. CDR3 in amino acids: CASSRGTEAFF. CDR3 nucleotides: TGTGCCAGCAGTAGAGGCACTGAAGCTTTCTTT.

The rearrangement links TRBV30 to TRBJ2-1; 11 nucleotides match TRBD2. Per germline, CDR1 GTSNPN and CDR2 SVGIG (reference sequence). The CDR3 totals 15 residues. V was clipped by 5 bases and J by 6 bases; unmatched bases: 9. CDR3 region: CAWDVLAGGSNEQFF. CDR3 DNA sequence: TGTGCCTGGGACGTCCTAGCGGGGGGTTCCAATGAGCAGTTCTTC. The variable domain in full, completed from reference TRBV30 and TRBJ2-1, reads SQTIHQWPATLVQPVGSPLSLECTVEGTSNPNLYWYRQAAGRGLQLLFYSVGIGQISSEVPQNLSASRPQDRQFILSSKKLLLSDSGFYLCAWDVLAGGSNEQFFGPGTRLTVL.

This clone occurred a few times. The rearrangement uses TRBV28 and TRBJ1-1; 10 bases line up with TRBD1. J gave up 3 bases and V 5 bases, and 6 bases lay outside the gene matches. This CDR3 comprises 15 residues. From germline, CDR1 is MDHEN and CDR2 SYDVKM. Here the CDR3 reads CASSPIGQGDTEAFF. The CDR3 DNA is TGTGCCAGCAGTCCGATAGGACAGGGGGACACTGAAGCTTTCTTT.

This rearrangement joins TRBV28 to TRBJ1-2; D not resolved. Trimming stripped 2 bases from V and 8 bases from J, with 18 bases between. Germline lookup yields CDR1 MDHEN and CDR2 SYDVKM. CDR3 length: 15 residues. CDR3 sequence (DNA): TGTGCCAGCAGTTTAGAAGGGTACCCACTTTGGGGCTACACCTTC. Encoded protein: CASSLEGYPLWGYTF.

This clone was found a few times. The V and J genes are TRBV29-1 and TRBJ2-7, with unresolved D. V was trimmed by 2 bases and J by 7 bases, leaving 6 bases between them. The CDR3 sequence is 10 residues long. Germline V gives CDR1 SQVTM, CDR2 ANQGSEA. CDR3 in DNA: TGCAGCGTTGAATCGGGTGAGCAGTACTTC. This codes for CSVESGEQYF.

This clone turned up a few times. The chain has TRBV28 and TRBJ2-1, with TRBD2 identical over 9 bases. This CDR3 region has 15 residues. J was trimmed by 6 bases and V by 6 bases; bases with no gene match: 9. In germline, CDR1 is MDHEN, CDR2 SYDVKM. The CDR3 here is CASRSRLAALNEQFF. CDR3 nucleotides: TGTGCCAGCAGGAGCCGACTAGCGGCCCTCAATGAGCAGTTCTTC.

Here the CDR3 DNA reads TGTGCCAGCAGTACAAGGACAGGGGGCACTGAAGCTTTCTTT. The encoded protein is CASSTRTGGTEAFF. The chain combines TRBV27 with TRBJ1-1; 10 bases match TRBD1. The J segment lost 4 bases and the V segment lost 5 bases, leaving 4 bases of the junction unmatched. This CDR3 region has 14 residues. The germline V gene has CDR1 MNHEY and CDR2 SMNVEV (reference sequence).

The CDR3 here is CASSYSDSSVTEAFF. The CDR3 region has the DNA TGTGCCAGCAGTTACTCGGACAGTTCGGTCACTGAAGCTTTCTTT. The chain links TRBV6-5 to TRBJ1-1; D perhaps matches TRBD1 (6 bases). CDR3 size: 15 residues. The germline V gene encodes CDR1 MNHEY and CDR2 SVGAGI. Between the trimmed V and J ends, which lost 0 bases and 4 bases, there was a span of 12 bases.

CDR3 coding DNA: TGTGCCAGCAGCGTAACAGCGAACACCGGGGAGCTGTTTTTT. This gives the protein CASSVTANTGELFF. This chain uses TRBV11-2 with TRBJ2-2; D is undetermined. Trimming removed 5 bases at V and 0 bases at J, with 7 bases between. The V gene's germline CDR1 is SGHAT and CDR2 FQNNGV. The CDR3 length is 14 residues.

The rearrangement uses TRBV6-4 and TRBJ1-2, with D unresolved. V dropped 3 bases and J dropped 3 bases, with 17 bases sitting between them. The CDR3 contains 16 residues. CDR1 is MRHNA, CDR2 SNTAGT, per germline. The CDR3: CASSELPQDLDYGYTF. The CDR3 DNA is TGTGCCAGCAGTGAACTTCCACAAGACCTAGACTATGGCTACACCTTC.